The rows below give T cell receptor beta chains drawn from one sample of a study of identifying expanded T cells in peripheral blood. Data came from immunoSEQ multiplex PCR; TCRdb stores just in-frame clones and leaves some out. The sample records more than 65,000 clones, over 75% being singletons. Sample: blood. The receptors originated from a person aged 18 to 75 in good health. CDR3s include the opening cysteine and the closing phenylalanine or tryptophan.

j_gene | v_gene | CDR3aa
TRBJ2-5 | TRBV6-5 | CASSPSGGKQETQYF
- | TRBV15 | CATSGVPPLQGPLYEQYF
TRBJ2-7 | TRBV7-8 | CASSVMGGGFPYEQYF
TRBJ2-7 | TRBV6-1 | CASSDKYSYEQYF
TRBJ2-3 | TRBV7-2 | CASSLRAGVANSDTQYF
TRBJ2-3 | TRBV6-4 | CASSESAGGHEDTQYF
TRBJ1-5 | TRBV30 | CAWSTESNQPQHF
TRBJ1-4 | TRBV28 | CASSLYQGATNEKLFF
TRBJ2-7 | TRBV6-5 | CASSWGSGNGEQYF
TRBJ1-3 | TRBV18 | CASSPNGQAVSGNTIYF